The 23 T cell receptor beta chains below were found in one sample sequenced in a study of PD-1 blockade in classical Hodgkin lymphoma. Profiling relied on immunoSEQ multiplex PCR, and the TCRdb table lists in-frame clones only, not all of them. The sample yields 25,000 to 35,000 clones, about 88% seen once. Sample time point: cycle 4 day 1 (C4D1), after more than five weeks of nivolumab. Each of the patients experienced relapse following autologous stem cell transplantation, and their brentuximab vedotin exposure differed. Starting with thawed PBMCs, CD4+ T cells were purified by magnetic negative selection. Material: CD4+ T cells from blood, obtained before the fourth cycle of nivolumab. All receptors derive from a human donor with classical Hodgkin lymphoma.

The chain couples TRBV7-9 to TRBJ2-5; 8 nucleotides line up with TRBD2. The V and J ends lost 5 bases and 4 bases, in that order; junction bases with no gene match: 12. Germline V gene lookup returns CDR1 SEHNR and CDR2 FQNEAQ (reference sequence). The CDR3 contains 16 residues. The CDR3 DNA follows: TGTGCCAGCAGCCGAAGACTCTTGCGGGGGGTAGAGACCCAGTACTTC. Its protein product is CASSRRLLRGVETQYF. Full variable domain (missing parts from reference TRBV7-9 and TRBJ2-5): DTGVSQNPRHKITKRGQNVTFRCDPISEHNRLYWYRQTLGQGPEFLTYFQNEAQLEKSRLLSDRFSAERPKGSFSTLEIQRTEQGDSAMYLCASSRRLLRGVETQYFGPGTRLLVL.

The chain carries TRBV4-1 and TRBJ2-1; possibly TRBD1 for D (5 bases). This CDR3 region has 12 residues. Germline CDR1 is MGHRA and CDR2 is YSYEKL. The V end was cut by 5 bases, the J end by 9 bases, with 11 bases between. The CDR3 sequence: CASSDRRGEQFF. The CDR3 DNA reads as TGCGCCAGCAGCGACCGAAGGGGTGAGCAGTTCTTC.

The V gene is TRBV28, the J gene TRBJ2-3; D is perhaps TRBD2 (6 bases). CDR1 and CDR2 from the germline V gene are MDHEN and SYDVKM. The CDR3 sequence is 15 residues long. The V gene lost 2 bases and the J gene lost 1 base, with 10 bases spanning the gap. CDR3 loop: CASSLVGSGTDTQYF. Here the CDR3 DNA reads TGTGCCAGCAGTTTAGTCGGGAGCGGCACAGATACGCAGTATTTT. The entire variable domain, with the rest obtained from reference TRBV28 and TRBJ2-3, is as follows: DVKVTQSSRYLVKRTGEKVFLECVQDMDHENMFWYRQDPGLGLRLIYFSYDVKMKEKGDIPEGYSVSREKKERFSLILESASTNQTSMYLCASSLVGSGTDTQYFGPGTRLTVL.

The CDR3 coding sequence is TGTGCCAGCTCACCACCGAACAGGGGGCCACAAGAGACCCAGTACTTC. It codes for CASSPPNRGPQETQYF. The genes are TRBV18 and TRBJ2-5; 9 bases map to TRBD1. CDR1 KGHSH and CDR2 LQKENI come from the germline V gene. The CDR3 consists of 16 residues. The V and J ends lost 0 bases and 2 bases, in that order; junction bases with no gene match: 4.

Concerning this clone: The same CDR3 arises from other DNA sequences in this sample as well. V is TRBV28 and J is TRBJ1-2; D uncertain. The germline gives CDR1 MDHEN, CDR2 SYDVKM. Trimming shortened V by 7 bases and J by 5 bases, and 11 bases separated the two germline ends. The CDR3 covers 12 residues. The CDR3 region is CASTTGSYGYTF. The CDR3 DNA follows: TGTGCCAGCACCACGGGGTCTTATGGCTACACCTTC.

This sequence joins TRBV2 and TRBJ2-1, with 10 bases that match TRBD2. V dropped 6 bases and J dropped 8; count of bases not matched to a gene: 7. This CDR3 spans 14 amino acids. Germline V gives CDR1 SNHLY, CDR2 FYNNEI. This CDR3 reads CASRKGLATHEQFF. Here the CDR3 DNA reads TGTGCCAGCAGGAAGGGACTAGCGACCCATGAGCAGTTCTTC.

The CDR3 region has the DNA TGTGCCAGCAGCCAAGCCCGGGGTCGGCCCCAAGAGACCCAGTACTTC. It specifies CASSQARGRPQETQYF. V and J are TRBV14 and TRBJ2-5, with a weak D call TRBD2 (5 bases). The ends were cut back, 1 base at V and 1 base at J, with 13 bases in the middle. The germline V gene has CDR1 SGHDN and CDR2 FVKESK. The CDR3 totals 16 residues.

The chain couples TRBV18 to TRBJ2-7; D could derive from TRBD1 or TRBD2 (5 bases each). The V and J ends lost 3 bases and 7 bases respectively, with 13 bases between them. There are 13 residues in the CDR3. Germline V gene data show CDR1 as KGHSH and CDR2 as LQKENI. The CDR3 loop is CASSPIRDGEQYF. The CDR3 DNA reads TGTGCCAGCTCACCTATCAGGGACGGGGAGCAGTACTTC. Together with reference TRBV18 and TRBJ2-7, the CDR3 gives the full variable domain: NAGVMQNPRHLVRRRGQEARLRCSPMKGHSHVYWYRQLPEEGLKFMVYLQKENIIDESGMPKERFSAEFPKEGPSILRIQQVVRGDSAAYFCASSPIRDGEQYFGPGTRLTVT.

V and J are TRBV18 and TRBJ2-7, with TRBD1 as a possible D gene (5 bases). Between the trimmed V and J ends, which lost 2 bases and 5 bases, there was a span of 16 bases. CDR1 is KGHSH, CDR2 LQKENI, per germline. The CDR3 consists of 15 residues. CDR3 loop: CASSPTQGRRNEQYF. The CDR3 region has the DNA TGTGCCAGCTCACCAACCCAGGGAAGACGGAACGAGCAGTACTTC. Variable domain in full (rest from reference TRBV18 and TRBJ2-7): NAGVMQNPRHLVRRRGQEARLRCSPMKGHSHVYWYRQLPEEGLKFMVYLQKENIIDESGMPKERFSAEFPKEGPSILRIQQVVRGDSAAYFCASSPTQGRRNEQYFGPGTRLTVT.

V usage is TRBV4-1 and J usage is TRBJ2-1; D might be TRBD1 (6 bases). CDR1 and CDR2 from the germline V gene are MGHRA and YSYEKL. With 0 bases removed from V and 7 bases from J, the gap between germline ends came to 16 bases. This CDR3 comprises 16 residues. Written as DNA, the CDR3 is TGCGCCAGCAGCCAAGATTGGGGATTCACAGGGAATGAGCAGTTCTTC. Translating gives CASSQDWGFTGNEQFF.

The V gene is TRBV25-1, the J gene TRBJ2-5, with D tentatively TRBD2 (6 bases). CDR1 MGHDK and CDR2 SYGVNS come from the germline V gene. Trimming removed 8 bases at V and 5 bases at J, with 24 bases between. This CDR3 has 16 amino acids. CDR3 sequence reads: CASGETRKDPRETQYF. The DNA of the CDR3 is TGTGCCAGCGGGGAGACTAGGAAGGACCCAAGGGAGACCCAGTACTTC.

The chain has TRBV6-5 and TRBJ2-1; the D gene could be TRBD1 or TRBD2 (6 bases each). The germline V gene has CDR1 MNHEY and CDR2 SVGAGI. Trimming pared 6 bases from V and 0 bases from J, leaving 12 bases between. The CDR3 spans 15 residues. CDR3 loop: CASRVGGLSYNEQFF. Here the CDR3 DNA reads TGTGCCAGCAGGGTTGGGGGGCTCTCCTACAATGAGCAGTTCTTC.

This clone was recorded a few times. The chain carries TRBV10-1 and TRBJ2-2, with D uncertain. The germline V gene has CDR1 WNHNN and CDR2 SYGVQD (reference sequence). Trimming removed 4 bases from V and 3 bases from J, with 12 bases in between. There are 15 residues in the CDR3. As DNA, the CDR3 is TGCGCCAGCAGTGTTCTGGCCCCCGACACCGGGGAGCTGTTTTTT. As protein: CASSVLAPDTGELFF.

The rearrangement links TRBV5-4 to TRBJ1-4, with D perhaps matching TRBD1 (6 bases). The CDR3 length is 14 residues. Trimming left V 6 bases short and J 0 bases short, with 9 bases between. Germline V gives CDR1 SGHNT, CDR2 YYREEE (reference sequence). This CDR3 is CASNRDSTNEKLFF. The DNA for the CDR3 is TGTGCCAGCAACAGGGACTCAACTAATGAAAAACTGTTTTTT.

The chain uses TRBV6-5 and TRBJ2-1; no firm D call. Looked up from germline, CDR1 is MNHEY and CDR2 is SVGAGI. V lost 6 bases to trimming and J lost 2 bases, with 11 bases between them. This CDR3 comprises 14 residues. The CDR3 DNA reads TGTGCCAGCAGCCCGTTTGGGGCCTACAATGAGCAGTTCTTC. Encoded protein: CASSPFGAYNEQFF.

The J gene is TRBJ2-7, the V gene TRBV27, with 9 bases fitting TRBD2. The CDR3 is 15 residues long. The V gene end was trimmed by 7 bases and the J gene end by 1 base; junction bases not matched to a gene: 8. Germline CDR1 is MNHEY and CDR2 is SMNVEV (reference sequence). For the CDR3, the DNA is TGTGCCAGCACCAAACTAGCGGGCCTATCCTACGAGCAGTACTTC. It is translated as CASTKLAGLSYEQYF.

The table lists this clone with a few counts. The chain has TRBV6-5 and TRBJ1-2; 7 bases agree with TRBD1. CDR1 MNHEY and CDR2 SVGAGI come from the germline V gene. The ends lost 6 bases at V and 3 bases at J; junction bases unmatched: 4. This CDR3 contains 13 residues. The CDR3 nucleotides are TGTGCCAGCAGAGCCGGGACAGACTATGGCTACACCTTC. This gives the protein CASRAGTDYGYTF.

The V gene is TRBV25-1, the J gene TRBJ2-6; D gene unclear. With 3 bases removed from V and 4 bases from J, the gap between germline ends came to 7 bases. The CDR3 consists of 14 residues. Looked up from germline, CDR1 is MGHDK and CDR2 is SYGVNS. The DNA of the CDR3 is TGTGCCAGCAGTGACGCCTACGGGGCCAACGTCCTGACTTTC. Translation: CASSDAYGANVLTF.

The chain is built from TRBV27 and TRBJ2-1, with no clear D. CDR3 size: 16 residues. V gave up 1 base and J gave up 0 bases, with 10 bases separating them. The germline V gene encodes CDR1 MNHEY and CDR2 SMNVEV (reference sequence). The CDR3 spells CASSLWAASSYNEQFF. CDR3 DNA sequence: TGTGCCAGCAGTTTATGGGCAGCGAGCTCCTACAATGAGCAGTTCTTC.

The chain uses TRBV28 and TRBJ2-7; 7 bases are a match to TRBD1. Germline V gene data show CDR1 as MDHEN and CDR2 as SYDVKM. After removal of 3 bases from V and 0 bases from J, the junction contained 5 bases not matched to a gene. CDR3 length: 15 residues. CDR3 nucleotides: TGTGCCAGCAGTTTTCCGGCAGGGGGCTCCTACGAGCAGTACTTC. Its protein product is CASSFPAGGSYEQYF.

This chain joins TRBV19 and TRBJ2-7; 12 nucleotides match TRBD2. Per germline, CDR1 LNHDA and CDR2 SQIVND (reference sequence). Germline trimming cut 3 bases from V and 4 bases from J; bases unmatched to any gene: 4. The CDR3 length is 15 residues. The CDR3 nucleotides are TGTGCCAGTAGTATCGGCCTAGCGGGAGGGTACGAGCAGTACTTC. This codes for CASSIGLAGGYEQYF.

This chain links TRBV28 with TRBJ2-7; 7 bases line up with TRBD1. Germline V gene sequence: CDR1 MDHEN, CDR2 SYDVKM. CDR3 size: 13 residues. After removal of 6 bases from V and 5 bases from J, the junction contained 7 bases not matched to a gene. This CDR3 reads CASRGQLGHEQYF. The CDR3 DNA follows: TGTGCCAGCAGGGGACAGTTGGGCCACGAGCAGTACTTC.

The rearrangement uses TRBV7-8 and TRBJ2-1, with 7 bases fitting TRBD2. The CDR3 covers 16 residues. Germline V gene data show CDR1 as SGHVS and CDR2 as FQNEAQ. The trim removed 7 bases at V and 4 bases at J, leaving 13 bases unmatched. For the CDR3, the DNA is TGTGCCAGCACCCCGTGGGGCGGGAGCCCTTACAATGAGCAGTTCTTC. Translating it yields CASTPWGGSPYNEQFF. The full variable domain, in which reference TRBV7-8 and TRBJ2-1 provide the parts outside the CDR3, is GAGVSQSPRYKVAKRGQDVALRCDPISGHVSLFWYQQALGQGPEFLTYFQNEAQLDKSGLPSDRFFAERPEGSVSTLKIQRTQQEDSAVYLCASTPWGGSPYNEQFFGPGTRLTVL.